Below, 8 T cell receptor beta chains from the same sample are listed, as sequenced in a study of neurological immune-mediated disorders. A single record per CDR3 protein comes from TCRdb applying MiXCR to the 5' RACE reads. The sample has fewer than 55,000 distinct CDR3 sequences; more than 5% are singletons. Sequenced input: CD4+ T cells from blood. These receptors were obtained from a woman between 35 and 50 years old in good health.

This clonotype appeared many times. The V call is TRBV29-1, the J call TRBJ2-3; D is possibly TRBD1 (5 bases). V was shortened by 3 bases and J by 1 base, with 8 bases between the two germline ends. The CDR3 sequence is 13 residues long. CDR1 SQVTM and CDR2 ANQGSEA come from the germline V gene. CDR3 amino acids: CSVDQGRTDTQYF. In DNA form, the CDR3 reads TGCAGCGTTGACCAGGGTCGCACAGATACGCAGTATTTT.

This clonotype showed up many times. This chain joins TRBV29-1 and TRBJ1-1; no firm D call. The germline V gene encodes CDR1 SQVTM and CDR2 ANQGSEA. CDR3 size: 14 residues. V gave up 3 bases and J gave up 0 bases, with 11 bases separating them. CDR3 protein: CSVEGGLMNTEAFF. The CDR3 bases are TGCAGCGTTGAGGGAGGGCTCATGAACACTGAAGCTTTCTTT. Using reference TRBV29-1 and TRBJ1-1 for the parts outside the CDR3, the full variable domain is SAVISQKPSRDICQRGTSLTIQCQVDSQVTMMFWYRQQPGQSLTLIATANQGSEATYESGFVIDKFPISRPNLTFSTLTVSNMSPEDSSIYLCSVEGGLMNTEAFFGQGTRLTVV.

This clonotype was recorded at least ten times. V usage is TRBV7-2 and J usage is TRBJ2-3; 8 nucleotides align to TRBD2. V dropped 6 bases and J dropped 4; count of bases not matched to a gene: 3. The length of the CDR3 is 13 residues. Germline-derived CDR1 and CDR2 are SGHTA and FQGNSA. CDR3 sequence reads: CASRTSAADTQYF. In DNA form, the CDR3 reads TGTGCCAGCAGGACTAGCGCCGCAGATACGCAGTATTTT.

This clonotype occurred many times. This chain links TRBV5-1 with TRBJ2-7; D tentatively fits TRBD1 or TRBD2 (6 bases each). V lost 0 bases and J lost 6, with 13 bases in between. There are 14 residues in the CDR3. Germline V gene lookup returns CDR1 SGHRS and CDR2 YFSETQ. CDR3 region: CASSLERGVGEQYF. The DNA of the CDR3 is TGCGCCAGCAGCTTGGAAAGGGGGGTTGGCGAGCAGTACTTC.

In its sample, this clonotype was seen many times. The rearrangement uses TRBV7-9 and TRBJ1-5, with 10 bases aligning to TRBD1. This CDR3 comprises 14 residues. The germline V gene encodes CDR1 SEHNR and CDR2 FQNEAQ (reference sequence). Here the CDR3 DNA reads TGTGCAGCAGCGACAGGGGGCGGCAATCAGCCCCAGCATTTT. This translates into CAAATGGGNQPQHF. The variable domain in full, with the rest retrieved from reference TRBV7-9 and TRBJ1-5, is DTGVSQNPRHKITKRGQNVTFRCDPISEHNRLYWYRQTLGQGPEFLTYFQNEAQLEKSRLLSDRFSAERPKGSFSTLEIQRTEQGDSAMYLCAAATGGGNQPQHFGDGTRLSIL.

This clonotype has at least ten counts. The chain recombines TRBV10-3 with TRBJ2-1; 13 bases are a match to TRBD2. The CDR3 has 16 amino acids. CDR1 ENHRY and CDR2 SYGVKD come from the germline V gene. After removal of 5 bases from V and 4 bases from J, the junction contained 5 bases not matched to a gene. The CDR3, as DNA: TGTGCCATCAGTCAACTAGCGGGAGGGGAATACAATGAGCAGTTCTTC. Encoded protein: CAISQLAGGEYNEQFF.

In its sample, this clonotype was seen many times. The chain has TRBV6-2 or TRBV6-3 and TRBJ2-7, with TRBD1 matching over 9 bases. Germline CDR1 MNHEY, CDR2 SVGEGT. The CDR3 runs 15 residues. The ends lost 5 bases at V and 3 bases at J; junction bases unmatched: 8. This CDR3 is CASSPRTGVNYEQYF. In nucleotides, the CDR3 is TGTGCCAGCAGTCCTCGGACAGGGGTAAACTACGAGCAGTACTTC.

At least ten counts were recorded for this clonotype. J is TRBJ2-5 and V is TRBV2, with D perhaps matching TRBD1 (6 bases). The V end was cut by 0 bases, the J end by 2 bases, with 13 bases between. The germline V gene encodes CDR1 SNHLY and CDR2 FYNNEI. The CDR3 totals 16 residues. The CDR3 bases are TGTGCCAGCAGTGAAGCGCTTCCCGGACAGCAAGAGACCCAGTACTTC. Protein sequence: CASSEALPGQQETQYF.